This T cell receptor beta chain was identified during a study of cytomegalovirus exposure and HLA in healthy donors. General observations from the study: TRBV6-2, TRBV6-3 and other indistinguishable V segments were excluded. Reportedly, cytomegalovirus status was diagnosed with high sensitivity and specificity.

Primers included in the PCR were 60 Vbeta and 13 Jbeta primers. The method was immunoSEQ multiplex PCR; TCRdb's version includes in-frame clones alone and lacks a portion of them. This sample yields some 150,000 clones, of which approximately 82% are seen a single time; 1.9% belongs to the top ten. This CDR3 contains 14 residues. Germline V lookup: CDR1 MDHEN, CDR2 SYDVKM. Between the trimmed V and J ends, which lost 4 bases and 0 bases, there was a span of 10 bases. Donors sampled were nominally healthy, though unrecorded immune exposures were likely. Concerning this clone: Antigen specificity is unknown.

This TCR was sampled from a woman aged 40 to 50 in good health and CMV-seronegative. The sample consisted of PBMCs. This rearrangement joins TRBV28 to TRBJ2-7; tentative D call: TRBD1 (5 bases). CDR3 loop: CASSWVGDSYEQYF. DNA of the CDR3: TGTGCCAGCAGTTGGGTAGGGGACTCCTACGAGCAGTACTTC.